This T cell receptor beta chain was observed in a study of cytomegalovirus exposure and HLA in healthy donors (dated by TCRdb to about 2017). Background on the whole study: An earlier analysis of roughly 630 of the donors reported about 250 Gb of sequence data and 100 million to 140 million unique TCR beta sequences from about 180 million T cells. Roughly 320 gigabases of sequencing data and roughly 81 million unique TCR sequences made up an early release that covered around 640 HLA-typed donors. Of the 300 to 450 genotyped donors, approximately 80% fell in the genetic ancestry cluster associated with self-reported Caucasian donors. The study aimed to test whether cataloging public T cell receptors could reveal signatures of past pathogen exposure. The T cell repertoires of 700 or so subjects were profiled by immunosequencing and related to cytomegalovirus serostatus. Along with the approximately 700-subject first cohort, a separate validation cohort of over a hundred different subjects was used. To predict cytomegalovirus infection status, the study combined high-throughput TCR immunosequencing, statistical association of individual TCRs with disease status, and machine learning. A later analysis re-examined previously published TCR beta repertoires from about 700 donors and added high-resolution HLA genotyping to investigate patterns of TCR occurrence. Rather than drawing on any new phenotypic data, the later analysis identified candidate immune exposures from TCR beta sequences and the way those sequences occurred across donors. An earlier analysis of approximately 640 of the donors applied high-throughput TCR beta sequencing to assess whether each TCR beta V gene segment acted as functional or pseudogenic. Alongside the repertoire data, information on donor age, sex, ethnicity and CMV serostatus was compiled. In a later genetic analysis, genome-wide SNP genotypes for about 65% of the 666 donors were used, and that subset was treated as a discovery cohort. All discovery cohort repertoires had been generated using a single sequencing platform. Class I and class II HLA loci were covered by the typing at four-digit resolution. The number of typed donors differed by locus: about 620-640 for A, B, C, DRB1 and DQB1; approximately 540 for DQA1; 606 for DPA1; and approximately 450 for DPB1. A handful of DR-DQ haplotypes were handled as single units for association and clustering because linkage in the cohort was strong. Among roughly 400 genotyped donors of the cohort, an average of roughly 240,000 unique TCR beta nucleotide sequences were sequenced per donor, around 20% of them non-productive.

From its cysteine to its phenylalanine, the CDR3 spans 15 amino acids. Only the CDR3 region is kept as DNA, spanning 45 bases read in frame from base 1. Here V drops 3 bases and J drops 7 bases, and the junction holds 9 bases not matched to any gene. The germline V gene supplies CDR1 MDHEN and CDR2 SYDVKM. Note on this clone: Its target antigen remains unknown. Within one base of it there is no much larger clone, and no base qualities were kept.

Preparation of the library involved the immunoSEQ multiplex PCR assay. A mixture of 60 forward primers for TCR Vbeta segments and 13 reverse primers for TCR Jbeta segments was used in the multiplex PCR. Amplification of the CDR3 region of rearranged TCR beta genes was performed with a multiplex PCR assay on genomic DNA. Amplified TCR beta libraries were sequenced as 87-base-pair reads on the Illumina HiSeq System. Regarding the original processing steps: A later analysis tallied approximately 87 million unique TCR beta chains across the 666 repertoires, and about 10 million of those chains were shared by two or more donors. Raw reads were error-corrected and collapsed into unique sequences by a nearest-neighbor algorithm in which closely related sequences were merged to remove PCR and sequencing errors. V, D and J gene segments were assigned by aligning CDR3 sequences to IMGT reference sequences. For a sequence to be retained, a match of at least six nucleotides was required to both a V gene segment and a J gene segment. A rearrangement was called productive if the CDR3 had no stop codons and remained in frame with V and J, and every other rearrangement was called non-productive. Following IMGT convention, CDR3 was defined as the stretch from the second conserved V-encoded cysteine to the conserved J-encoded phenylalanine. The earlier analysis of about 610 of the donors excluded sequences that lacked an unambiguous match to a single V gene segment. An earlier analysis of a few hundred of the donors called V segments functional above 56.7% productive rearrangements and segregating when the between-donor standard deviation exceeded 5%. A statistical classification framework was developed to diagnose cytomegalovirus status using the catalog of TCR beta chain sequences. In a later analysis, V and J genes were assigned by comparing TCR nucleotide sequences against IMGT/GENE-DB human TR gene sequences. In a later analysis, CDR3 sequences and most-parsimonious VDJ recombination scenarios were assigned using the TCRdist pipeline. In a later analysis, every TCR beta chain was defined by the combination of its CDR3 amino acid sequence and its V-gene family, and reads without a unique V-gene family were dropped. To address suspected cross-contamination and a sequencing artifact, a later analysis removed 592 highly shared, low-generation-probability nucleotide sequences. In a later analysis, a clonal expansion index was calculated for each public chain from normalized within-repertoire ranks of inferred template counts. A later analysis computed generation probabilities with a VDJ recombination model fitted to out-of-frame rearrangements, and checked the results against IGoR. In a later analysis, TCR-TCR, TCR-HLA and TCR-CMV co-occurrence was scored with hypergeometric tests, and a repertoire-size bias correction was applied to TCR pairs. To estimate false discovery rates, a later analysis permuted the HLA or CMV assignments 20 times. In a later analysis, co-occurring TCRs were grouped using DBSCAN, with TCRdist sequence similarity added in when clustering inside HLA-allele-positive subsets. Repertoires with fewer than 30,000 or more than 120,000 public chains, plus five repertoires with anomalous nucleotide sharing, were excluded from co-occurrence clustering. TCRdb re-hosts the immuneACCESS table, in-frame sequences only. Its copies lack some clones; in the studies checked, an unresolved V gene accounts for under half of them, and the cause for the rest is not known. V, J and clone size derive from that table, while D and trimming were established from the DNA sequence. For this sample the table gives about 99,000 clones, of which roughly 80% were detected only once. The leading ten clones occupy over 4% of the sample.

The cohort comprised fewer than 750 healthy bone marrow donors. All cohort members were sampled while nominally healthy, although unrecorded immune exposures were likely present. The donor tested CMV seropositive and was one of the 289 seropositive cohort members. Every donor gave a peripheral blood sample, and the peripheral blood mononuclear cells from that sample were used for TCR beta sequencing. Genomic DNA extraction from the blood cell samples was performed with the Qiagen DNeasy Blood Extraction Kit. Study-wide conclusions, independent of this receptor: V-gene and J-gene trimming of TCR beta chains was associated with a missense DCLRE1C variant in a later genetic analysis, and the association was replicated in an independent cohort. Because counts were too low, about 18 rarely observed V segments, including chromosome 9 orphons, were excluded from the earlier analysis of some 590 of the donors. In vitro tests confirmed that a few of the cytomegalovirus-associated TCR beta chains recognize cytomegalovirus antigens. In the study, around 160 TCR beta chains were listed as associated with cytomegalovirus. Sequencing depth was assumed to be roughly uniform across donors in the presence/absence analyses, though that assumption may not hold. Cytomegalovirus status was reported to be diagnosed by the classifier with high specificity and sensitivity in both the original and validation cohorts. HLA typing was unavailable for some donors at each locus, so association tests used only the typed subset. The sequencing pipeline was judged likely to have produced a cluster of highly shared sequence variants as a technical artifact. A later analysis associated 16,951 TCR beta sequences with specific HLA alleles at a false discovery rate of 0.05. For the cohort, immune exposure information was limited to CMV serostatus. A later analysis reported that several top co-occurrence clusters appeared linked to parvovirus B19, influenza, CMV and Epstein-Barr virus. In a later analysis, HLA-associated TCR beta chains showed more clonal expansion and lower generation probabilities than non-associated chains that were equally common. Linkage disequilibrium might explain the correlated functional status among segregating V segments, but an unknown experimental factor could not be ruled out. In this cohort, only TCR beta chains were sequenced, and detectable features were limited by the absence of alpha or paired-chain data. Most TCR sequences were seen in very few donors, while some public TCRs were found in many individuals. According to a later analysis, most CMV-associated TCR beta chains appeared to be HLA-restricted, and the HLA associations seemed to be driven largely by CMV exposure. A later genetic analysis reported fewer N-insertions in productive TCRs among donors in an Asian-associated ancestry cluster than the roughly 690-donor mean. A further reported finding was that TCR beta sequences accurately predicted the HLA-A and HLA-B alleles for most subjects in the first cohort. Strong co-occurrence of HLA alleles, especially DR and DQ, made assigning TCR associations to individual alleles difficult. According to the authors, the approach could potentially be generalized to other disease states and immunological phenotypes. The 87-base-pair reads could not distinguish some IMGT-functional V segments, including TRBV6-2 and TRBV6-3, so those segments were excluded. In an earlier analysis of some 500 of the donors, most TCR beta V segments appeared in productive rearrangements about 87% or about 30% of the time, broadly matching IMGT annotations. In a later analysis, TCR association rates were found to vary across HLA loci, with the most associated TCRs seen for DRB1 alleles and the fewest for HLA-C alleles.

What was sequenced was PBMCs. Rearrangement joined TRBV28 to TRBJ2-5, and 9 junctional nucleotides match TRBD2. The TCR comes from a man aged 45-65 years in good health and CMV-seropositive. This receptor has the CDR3 CASSFASGVVGTQYF. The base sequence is TGTGCCAGCAGTTTCGCTAGCGGGGTGGTAGGGACCCAGTACTTC.